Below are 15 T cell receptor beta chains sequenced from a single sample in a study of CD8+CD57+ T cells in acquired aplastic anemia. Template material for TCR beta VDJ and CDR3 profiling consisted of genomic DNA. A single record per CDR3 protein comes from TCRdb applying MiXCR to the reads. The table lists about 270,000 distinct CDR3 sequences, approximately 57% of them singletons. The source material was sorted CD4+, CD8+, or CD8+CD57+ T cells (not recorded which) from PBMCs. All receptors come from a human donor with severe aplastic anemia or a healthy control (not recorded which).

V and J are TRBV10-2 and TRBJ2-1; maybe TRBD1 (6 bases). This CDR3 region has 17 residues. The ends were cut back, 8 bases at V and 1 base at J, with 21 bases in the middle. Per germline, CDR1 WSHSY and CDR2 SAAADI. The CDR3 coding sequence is TGCGCCAGCTTTGGACTGTCCCCCGGGACATCCTACAATGAGCAGTTCTTC. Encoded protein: CASFGLSPGTSYNEQFF.

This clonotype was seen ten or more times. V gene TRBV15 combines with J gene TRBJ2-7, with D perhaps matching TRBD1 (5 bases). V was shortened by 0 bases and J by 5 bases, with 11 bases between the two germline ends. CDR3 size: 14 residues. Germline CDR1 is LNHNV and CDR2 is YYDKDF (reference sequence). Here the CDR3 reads CATSRDSWGHEQYF. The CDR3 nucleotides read TGTGCCACCAGCAGAGATAGCTGGGGCCACGAGCAGTACTTC.

In DNA form, the CDR3 reads TGTGCCACCGGGGGGGGGGGGGGGGGGGAGACCCAGTACTTC. It yields the protein CATGGGGGGETQYF. This chain uses TRBV19 with TRBJ2-5, with 8 bases that match TRBD2. Germline V gene data show CDR1 as LNHDA and CDR2 as SQIVND (reference sequence). The CDR3 has 14 amino acids. J lost 5 bases, V lost 10 bases, and 12 bases had no gene match.

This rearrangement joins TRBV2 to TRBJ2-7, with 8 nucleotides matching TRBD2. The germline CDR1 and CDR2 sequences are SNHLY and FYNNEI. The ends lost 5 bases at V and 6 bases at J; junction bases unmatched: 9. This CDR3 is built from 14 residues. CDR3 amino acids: CASSLRLAGSEQYF. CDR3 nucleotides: TGTGCCAGCAGTTTGCGGCTAGCGGGTAGCGAGCAGTACTTC.

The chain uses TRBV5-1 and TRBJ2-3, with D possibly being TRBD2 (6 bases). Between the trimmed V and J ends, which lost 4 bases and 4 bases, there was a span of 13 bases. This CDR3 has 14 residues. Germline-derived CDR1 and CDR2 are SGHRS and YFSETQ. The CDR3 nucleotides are TGCGCCAGCAGCAATCTGGAGGGCGCAGATACGCAGTATTTT. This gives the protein CASSNLEGADTQYF.

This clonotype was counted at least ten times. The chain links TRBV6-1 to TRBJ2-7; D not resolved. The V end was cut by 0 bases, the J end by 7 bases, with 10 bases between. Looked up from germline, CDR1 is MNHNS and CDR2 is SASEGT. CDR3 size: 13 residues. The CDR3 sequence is CASSEAQEKEQYV. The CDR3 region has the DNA TGTGCCAGCAGTGAAGCGCAAGAGAAGGAGCAGTACGTC.

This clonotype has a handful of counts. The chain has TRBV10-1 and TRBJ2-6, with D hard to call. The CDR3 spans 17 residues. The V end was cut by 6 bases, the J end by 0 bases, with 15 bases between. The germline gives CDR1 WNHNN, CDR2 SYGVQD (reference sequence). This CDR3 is CASSKPPPDSGANVLTF. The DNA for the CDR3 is TGCGCCAGCAGCAAACCCCCCCCAGACTCTGGGGCCAACGTCCTGACTTTC.

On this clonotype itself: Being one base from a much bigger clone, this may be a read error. CDR3 sequence (DNA): TGTGCCAGCTCACCACGCAACAGCGGAACCTACGAGCGGTACTTC. Its protein product is CASSPRNSGTYERYF. This chain joins TRBV18 and TRBJ2-7; tentatively, D is TRBD2 (5 bases). This CDR3 has 15 amino acids. Germline CDR1 is KGHSH and CDR2 is LQKENI.

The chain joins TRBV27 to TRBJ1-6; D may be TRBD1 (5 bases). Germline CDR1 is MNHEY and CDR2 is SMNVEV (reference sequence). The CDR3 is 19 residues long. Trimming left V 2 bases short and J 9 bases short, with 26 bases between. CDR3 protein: CASSLRSLEGLPGISPLHF. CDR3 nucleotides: TGTGCCAGCAGTTTAAGGAGTTTGGAGGGGCTTCCAGGGATTTCACCCCTCCACTTT.

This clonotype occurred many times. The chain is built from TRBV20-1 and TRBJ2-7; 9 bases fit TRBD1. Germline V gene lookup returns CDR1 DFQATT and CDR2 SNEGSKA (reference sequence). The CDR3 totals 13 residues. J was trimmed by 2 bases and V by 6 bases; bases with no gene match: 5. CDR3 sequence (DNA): TGCAGTGCCAAGGGACAGGGAACCTACGAGCAGTACTTC. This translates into CSAKGQGTYEQYF.

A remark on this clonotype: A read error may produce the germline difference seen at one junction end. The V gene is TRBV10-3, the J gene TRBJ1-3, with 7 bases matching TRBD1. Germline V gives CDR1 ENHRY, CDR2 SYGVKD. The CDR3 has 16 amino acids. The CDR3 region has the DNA TGTGCCGTCAGTCCAACCGGGACAGACTCTGGAAACACCATATATTTT. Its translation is CAVSPTGTDSGNTIYF.

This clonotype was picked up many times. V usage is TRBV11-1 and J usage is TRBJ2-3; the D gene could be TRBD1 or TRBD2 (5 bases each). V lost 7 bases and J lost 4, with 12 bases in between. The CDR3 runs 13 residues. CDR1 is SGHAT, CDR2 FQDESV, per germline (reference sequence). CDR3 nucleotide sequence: TGTGCCAGCACCTCTCGGGGCTCAGATACGCAGTATTTT. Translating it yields CASTSRGSDTQYF.

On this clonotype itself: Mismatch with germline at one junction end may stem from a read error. The CDR3 loop is CSASPGATNEKLSF. The CDR3 region has the DNA TGCAGTGCTAGTCCGGGGGCAACTAATGAAAAACTGTCTTTT. The chain joins TRBV20-1 to TRBJ1-4, with D possibly matching TRBD1 (6 bases). The CDR3 has 14 amino acids. Germline-derived CDR1 and CDR2 are DFQATT and SNEGSKA (reference sequence).

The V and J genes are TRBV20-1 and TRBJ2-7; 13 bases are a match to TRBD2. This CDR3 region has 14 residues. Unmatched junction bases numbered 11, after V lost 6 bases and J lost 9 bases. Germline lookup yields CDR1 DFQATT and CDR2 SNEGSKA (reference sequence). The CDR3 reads CSATGLAGKVVQYF. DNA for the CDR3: TGCAGTGCAACGGGACTAGCGGGAAAGGTTGTGCAGTACTTC.

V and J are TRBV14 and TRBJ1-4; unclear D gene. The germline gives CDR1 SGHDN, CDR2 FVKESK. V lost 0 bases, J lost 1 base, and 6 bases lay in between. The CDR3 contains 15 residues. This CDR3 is CASSQDTLTNEKLFF. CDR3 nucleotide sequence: TGTGCCAGCAGCCAAGATACGTTAACTAATGAAAAACTGTTTTTT. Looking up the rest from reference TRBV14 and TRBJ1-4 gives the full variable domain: EAGVTQFPSHSVIEKGQTVTLRCDPISGHDNLYWYRRVMGKEIKFLLHFVKESKQDESGMPNNRFLAERTGGTYSTLKVQPAELEDSGVYFCASSQDTLTNEKLFFGSGTQLSVL.